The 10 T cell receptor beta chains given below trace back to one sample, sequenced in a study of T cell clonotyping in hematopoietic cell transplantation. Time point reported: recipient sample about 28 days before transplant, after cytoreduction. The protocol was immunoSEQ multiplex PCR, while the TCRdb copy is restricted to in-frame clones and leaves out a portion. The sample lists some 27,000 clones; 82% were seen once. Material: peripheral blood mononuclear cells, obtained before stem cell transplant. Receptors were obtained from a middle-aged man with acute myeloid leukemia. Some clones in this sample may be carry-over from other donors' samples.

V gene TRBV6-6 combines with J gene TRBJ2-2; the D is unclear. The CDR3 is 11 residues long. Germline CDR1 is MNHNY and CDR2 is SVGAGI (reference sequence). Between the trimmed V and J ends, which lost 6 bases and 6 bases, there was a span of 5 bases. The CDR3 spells CASSIAGELFF. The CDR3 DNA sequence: TGTGCCAGCAGCATCGCCGGGGAGCTGTTTTTT.

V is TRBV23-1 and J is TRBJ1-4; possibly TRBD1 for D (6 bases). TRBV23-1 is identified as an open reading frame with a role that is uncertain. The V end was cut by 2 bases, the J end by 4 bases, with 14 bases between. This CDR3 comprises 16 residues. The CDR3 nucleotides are TGCGCCAGCAGTCAAAAGAGGACAGACGATAATGAAAAACTGTTTTTT. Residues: CASSQKRTDDNEKLFF.

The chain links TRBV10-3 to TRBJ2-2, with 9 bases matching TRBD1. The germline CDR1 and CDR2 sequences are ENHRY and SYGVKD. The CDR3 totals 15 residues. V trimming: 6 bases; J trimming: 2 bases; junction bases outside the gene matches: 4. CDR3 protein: CAIRPGQGNTGELFF. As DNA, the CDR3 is TGTGCCATCAGGCCGGGACAGGGAAACACCGGGGAGCTGTTTTTT.

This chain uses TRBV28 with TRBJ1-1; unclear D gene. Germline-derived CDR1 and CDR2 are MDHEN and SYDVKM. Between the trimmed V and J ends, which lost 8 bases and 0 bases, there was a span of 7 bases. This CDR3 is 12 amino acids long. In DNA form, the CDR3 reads TGTGCCAGCGCGCGGTTGAACACTGAAGCTTTCTTT. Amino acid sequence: CASARLNTEAFF.

As DNA, the CDR3 is TGTGCCAGCAGGCGGCGGGGGGCCTCCTACAATGAGCAGTTCTTC. It translates to CASRRRGASYNEQFF. The chain employs TRBV27 and TRBJ2-1, with 8 positions matching TRBD2. Per germline, CDR1 MNHEY and CDR2 SMNVEV (reference sequence). Germline trimming cut 6 bases from V and 0 bases from J; bases unmatched to any gene: 4. The CDR3 is made up of 15 amino acids.

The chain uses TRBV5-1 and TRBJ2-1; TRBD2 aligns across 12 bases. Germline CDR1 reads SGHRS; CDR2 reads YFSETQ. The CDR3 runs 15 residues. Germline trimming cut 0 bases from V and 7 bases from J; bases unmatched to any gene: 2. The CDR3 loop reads CASSLETSGRNEQFF. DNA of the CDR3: TGCGCCAGCAGCTTGGAAACTAGCGGGAGGAATGAGCAGTTCTTC.

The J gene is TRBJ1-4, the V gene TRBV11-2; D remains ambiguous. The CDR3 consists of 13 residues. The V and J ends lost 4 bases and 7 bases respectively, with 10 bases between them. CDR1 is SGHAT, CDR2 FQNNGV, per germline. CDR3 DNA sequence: TGTGCCAGCAGCTCGAGGACGTCTGAAAAACTGTTTTTT. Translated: CASSSRTSEKLFF.

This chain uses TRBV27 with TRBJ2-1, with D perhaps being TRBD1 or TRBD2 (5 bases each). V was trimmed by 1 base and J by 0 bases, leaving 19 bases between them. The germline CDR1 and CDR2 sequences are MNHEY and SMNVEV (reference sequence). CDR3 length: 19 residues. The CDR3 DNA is TGTGCCAGCAGTTTATTTAGTCCGGGGCAGGCGAGCTCCTACAATGAGCAGTTCTTC. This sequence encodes CASSLFSPGQASSYNEQFF.

The CDR3 here is CASSFAVQETQYF. The CDR3, as DNA: TGTGCCAGCAGCTTTGCAGTCCAAGAGACCCAGTACTTC. The V gene is TRBV11-2, the J gene TRBJ2-5; D unclear. In germline, CDR1 is SGHAT, CDR2 FQNNGV. Trimming removed 3 bases from V and 1 base from J, with 6 bases in between. The CDR3 sequence is 13 residues long.

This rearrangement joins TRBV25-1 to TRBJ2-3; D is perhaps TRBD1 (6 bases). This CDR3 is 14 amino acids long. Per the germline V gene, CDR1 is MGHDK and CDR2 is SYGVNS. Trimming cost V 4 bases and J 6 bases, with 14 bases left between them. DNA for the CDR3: TGTGCCAGCAGTGGACAGGTCCTCGGGGATACGCAGTATTTT. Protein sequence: CASSGQVLGDTQYF. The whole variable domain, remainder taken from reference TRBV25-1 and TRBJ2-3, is EADIYQTPRYLVIGTGKKITLECSQTMGHDKMYWYQQDPGMELHLIHYSYGVNSTEKGDLSSESTVSRIRTEHFPLTLESARPSHTSQYLCASSGQVLGDTQYFGPGTRLTVL.